Following are 17 T cell receptor beta chains from one sample sequenced in a study of cytomegalovirus exposure and HLA in healthy donors (dated by TCRdb to about 2017). Receptors were amplified or captured by the immunoSEQ multiplex PCR assay. For the multiplex PCR, a mixture combining 60 forward primers for TCR Vbeta segments and 13 reverse primers for TCR Jbeta segments was used. The clones in this table, taken by TCRdb from immuneACCESS, are in-frame only. Not every clone is retained; where verified, under half of the shortfall comes from an unresolved V gene, and the cause of the rest is unknown. This sample gives over 90,000 clones in total; 60% to 80% of them show up just once. In total, the top ten clones hold approximately 3.8% of the sample. The sequenced sample consisted of PBMCs. These TCRs come from a man aged 50 to 59 in good health and CMV-seropositive.

The chain recombines TRBV9 with TRBJ2-1, with a weak D call TRBD1 (5 bases). V was clipped by 0 bases and J by 2 bases, with 18 bases between them. This CDR3 is built from 18 residues. CDR1 is SGDLS and CDR2 is YYNGEE in the germline V gene. The CDR3 here is CASSVAVALTDPYNEQFF. The CDR3 coding sequence is TGTGCCAGCAGCGTAGCCGTGGCCCTGACAGATCCCTACAATGAGCAGTTCTTC.

This clone was seen a handful of times. The chain is built from TRBV7-3 and TRBJ2-2, with D possibly TRBD2 on 5 matching bases. The V gene's germline CDR1 is SGHTA and CDR2 FQGTGA. The CDR3 loop spans 18 amino acids. V gave up 5 bases and J gave up 2 bases, with 21 bases separating them. In DNA form, the CDR3 reads TGTGCCAGCAGCCTAAACCCACCTTTCGGGGTCAACACCGGGGAGCTGTTTTTT. It specifies CASSLNPPFGVNTGELFF. Using reference TRBV7-3 and TRBJ2-2 for the parts outside the CDR3, the full variable domain is GAGVSQTPSNKVTEKGKYVELRCDPISGHTALYWYRQSLGQGPEFLIYFQGTGAADDSGLPNDRFFAVRPEGSVSTLKIQRTERGDSAVYLCASSLNPPFGVNTGELFFGEGSRLTVL.

V usage is TRBV9 and J usage is TRBJ2-2, with 9 bases that match TRBD1. This CDR3 spans 16 amino acids. After removal of 3 bases from V and 2 bases from J, the junction contained 5 bases not matched to a gene. Germline V lookup: CDR1 SGDLS, CDR2 YYNGEE. For the CDR3, the DNA is TGTGCCAGCAGCGGTCCGGGACAGGGTAACACCGGGGAGCTGTTTTTT. Its translation: CASSGPGQGNTGELFF.

This clone has more than one count but fewer than ten. The V and J genes are TRBV7-2 and TRBJ2-1; 10 nucleotides agree with TRBD2. V lost 1 base to trimming and J lost 9 bases; unmatched junction nucleotides: 6. The germline gives CDR1 SGHTA, CDR2 FQGNSA. This CDR3 region has 15 residues. CDR3 DNA: TGTGCCAGCAGCTTAGTCGGTCTAGCGGGAGTTGAGCAGTTCTTC. Amino acids: CASSLVGLAGVEQFF.

The chain joins TRBV25-1 to TRBJ2-3; 7 bases agree with TRBD1. The CDR3 extends over 15 amino acids. Germline V lookup: CDR1 MGHDK, CDR2 SYGVNS. The V segment lost 5 bases and the J segment 1 base; nucleotides outside the gene matches: 6. Here the CDR3 reads CASSQTGQGTDTQYF. As DNA, the CDR3 is TGTGCCAGCAGTCAAACCGGACAGGGCACAGATACGCAGTATTTT.

CDR3 nucleotides: TGTGCCAGCAGTGACCACACTAGCGGGAGTAGAGATACGCAGTATTTT. As protein: CASSDHTSGSRDTQYF. The chain combines TRBV2 with TRBJ2-3, with 11 bases lining up with TRBD2. V dropped 3 bases and J dropped 5; count of bases not matched to a gene: 7. Germline lookup yields CDR1 SNHLY and CDR2 FYNNEI. This CDR3 has 16 amino acids.

The chain is built from TRBV5-6 and TRBJ2-1; TRBD2 agrees at 8 bases. From germline, CDR1 is SGHDT and CDR2 YYEEEE. The length of the CDR3 is 12 residues. V shed 7 bases and J 12 bases; nucleotides not matched to a gene: 9. CDR3 sequence reads: CASGGAGRVQFF. DNA for the CDR3: TGTGCCAGCGGTGGGGCCGGGAGGGTGCAGTTCTTC.

The J gene is TRBJ2-2, the V gene TRBV5-1; 8 bases are shared with TRBD2. CDR1 and CDR2 (germline): SGHRS, YFSETQ. The length of the CDR3 is 16 residues. J gave up 0 bases and V 3 bases, and 4 bases lay outside the gene matches. The CDR3 bases are TGCGCCAGCAGCTCACTGACTAGCGCGAACACCGGGGAGCTGTTTTTT. It codes for CASSSLTSANTGELFF.

The chain recombines TRBV13 with TRBJ2-3, with no clear D. CDR1 is PRHDT and CDR2 is FYEKMQ in the germline V gene (reference sequence). CDR3 size: 16 residues. V was shortened by 2 bases and J by 3 bases, with 15 bases between the two germline ends. The CDR3 coding sequence is TGTGCCAGCAGCTTAAGGATCGGCCCGAGGACAGATACGCAGTATTTT. It codes for CASSLRIGPRTDTQYF.

The chain joins TRBV9 to TRBJ2-6, with D possibly TRBD1 on 5 matching bases. Germline CDR1 and CDR2: SGDLS and YYNGEE. Deletions cut 0 bases from V and 0 bases from J, with 7 bases between. This CDR3 comprises 16 residues. The CDR3 spells CASSVGQSSGANVLTF. The CDR3 DNA sequence: TGTGCCAGCAGCGTAGGACAGTCCTCTGGGGCCAACGTCCTGACTTTC.

With regard to this clone: This CDR3 is also generated by other DNA sequences in the sample. The J gene is TRBJ1-4, the V gene TRBV28; D is unresolved. The CDR3 consists of 11 residues. The V end was cut by 4 bases, the J end by 5 bases, with 2 bases between. The germline CDR1 and CDR2 sequences are MDHEN and SYDVKM. CDR3 coding DNA: TGTGCCAGCAGTTCAAATGAAAAACTGTTTTTT. Translated: CASSSNEKLFF.

The genes are TRBV28 and TRBJ2-5, with 13 bases fitting TRBD2. Germline CDR1 and CDR2: MDHEN and SYDVKM. The J segment lost 3 bases and the V segment lost 6 bases, leaving 4 bases of the junction unmatched. There are 15 residues in the CDR3. DNA for the CDR3: TGTGCCAGCAGCCATGGGACTAGCGGGAAAGAGACCCAGTACTTC. The encoded protein is CASSHGTSGKETQYF.

V and J are TRBV29-1 and TRBJ2-3; 13 bases fit TRBD2. The germline gives CDR1 SQVTM, CDR2 ANQGSEA. V gave up 7 bases and J gave up 3 bases; unmatched junction bases: 7. The CDR3 loop spans 15 amino acids. The CDR3 region has the DNA TGCAGCGCACGGACTAGCGGGAGTTGGACAGATACGCAGTATTTT. Amino acids: CSARTSGSWTDTQYF.

The CDR3 bases are TGTGCCAGCAGTCCCTCGGGACAGAACCTTGGCTCTGGGGCCAACGTCCTGACTTTC. It codes for CASSPSGQNLGSGANVLTF. The genes are TRBV27 and TRBJ2-6; TRBD1 agrees at 7 bases. CDR3 length: 19 residues. With 5 bases clipped from V and 0 bases from J, the junction kept 13 bases outside the gene matches. Germline assignment: CDR1 MNHEY and CDR2 SMNVEV (reference sequence).

This clone occurred a few times. The rearrangement joins TRBV5-4 to TRBJ2-5, with D possibly TRBD1 on 6 matching bases. This CDR3 comprises 13 residues. CDR1 is SGHNT and CDR2 is YYREEE in the germline V gene (reference sequence). Trimming pared 1 base from V and 5 bases from J, leaving 9 bases between. CDR3 DNA sequence: TGTGCCAGCAGCTTGCAGGGGACGGAGACCCAGTACTTC. Translation: CASSLQGTETQYF.

The chain joins TRBV5-1 to TRBJ2-3; TRBD2 agrees at 7 bases. The CDR3 spans 18 residues. The V gene's germline CDR1 is SGHRS and CDR2 YFSETQ. V lost 0 bases, J lost 0 bases, and 10 bases stayed unmatched. CDR3 in DNA: TGCGCCAGCAGCTTGGCCGGCGGGGGAGGAGGGAGCACAGATACGCAGTATTTT. It yields the protein CASSLAGGGGGSTDTQYF. Filled out from reference TRBV5-1 and TRBJ2-3, the complete variable domain reads KAGVTQTPRYLIKTRGQQVTLSCSPISGHRSVSWYQQTPGQGLQFLFEYFSETQRNKGNFPGRFSGRQFSNSRSEMNVSTLELGDSALYLCASSLAGGGGGSTDTQYFGPGTRLTVL.

The gene calls are TRBV21-1 and TRBJ2-7; the table assigns TRBD2, which was not confirmed against the DNA. TRBV21-1 is listed as a pseudogene. The CDR3 covers 16 residues. As DNA, the CDR3 is TGTGCCAGCGGAAGGCCTACTAGCTTCTCCCACTACGAGCAGTACTTC. Translating it yields CASGRPTSFSHYEQYF.